The T cell receptor (beta chain) described here comes from a study of cytomegalovirus exposure and HLA in healthy donors. The PCR contained 60 Vbeta and 13 Jbeta primers. Original processing methods: In a later analysis, 79 million or so unique TCR beta chains included roughly 11 million shared by two or more donors. TCRdb's copy holds only in-frame clones and misses some; the assay was immunoSEQ multiplex PCR. V and J calls and clone size are those listed in that table; D and trimming were worked out from the DNA. The table includes 120,000 or so clones, 50% to 75% detected once. This CDR3 region has 16 residues. V lost 0 bases, J lost 4 bases, and 9 bases stayed unmatched. Germline V gives CDR1 SGHDT, CDR2 YYEEEE. Whole-study results and caveats: More clonal expansion characterized HLA-associated TCR beta chains than equally common others in a later analysis. Cytomegalovirus association was listed for 150 or so TCR beta chains.

For this clone: Its specificity is unknown.

The receptor was isolated from a woman between 35 and 50 years old in good health and CMV-seropositive. Specimen: PBMCs. This rearrangement joins TRBV5-6 to TRBJ1-2; TRBD1 aligns across 7 bases. The CDR3 is CASSLEINRGGYGYTF. The DNA of the CDR3 is TGTGCCAGCAGCTTGGAAATAAACAGGGGCGGCTATGGCTACACCTTC.